The 4 T cell receptor beta chains listed next were all sequenced from one sample in a study of immune reconstitution after stem cell transplant in scleroderma. Using its own MiXCR run on the RT-PCR reads, TCRdb lists one record per CDR3 protein. The sample has about 4,000 distinct CDR3 sequences; 6.3% are singletons. Sampling was done before or after autologous hematopoietic stem cell transplantation (not recorded which). The origin of the receptors is a female donor with systemic sclerosis.

This clonotype is medium-sized by share. This chain uses TRBV5-1 with TRBJ2-3; no clear D gene. The CDR3 is 13 residues long. Per the germline V gene, CDR1 is SGHRS and CDR2 is YFSETQ. V shed 5 bases and J shed 0 bases, with 7 bases lying between them. CDR3 loop: CASSHTSTDTQYF. The CDR3 bases are TGCGCCAGCAGTCACACTAGCACAGATACGCAGTATTTT.

The chain joins TRBV11-2 to TRBJ2-7; D unclear. V was trimmed by 5 bases and J by 2 bases, leaving 10 bases between them. CDR1 SGHAT and CDR2 FQNNGV come from the germline V gene. The CDR3 is 13 amino acids. In DNA form, the CDR3 reads TGTGCCAGCAGCCCTCCAGGCCCCTACGAGCAGTACTTC. Translation: CASSPPGPYEQYF.

This clonotype is categorized as medium-sized (0.01 to 0.1%). The V and J genes are TRBV7-2 and TRBJ1-4; D remains ambiguous. Germline V gene lookup returns CDR1 SGHTA and CDR2 FQGNSA. The CDR3 runs to 13 residues. Trimming removed 1 base at V and 7 bases at J, with 7 bases between. The CDR3 DNA sequence: TGTGCCAGCAGCTTAGTGTTAGTTGAAAAACTGTTTTTT. As protein: CASSLVLVEKLFF.

This clonotype is labeled medium-sized. This sequence joins TRBV5-1 and TRBJ1-6; D unresolved. The germline CDR1 and CDR2 sequences are SGHRS and YFSETQ. The ends were cut back, 0 bases at V and 9 bases at J, with 13 bases in the middle. The CDR3 loop spans 15 amino acids. CDR3 protein: CASSLGGWRISPLHF. CDR3 DNA sequence: TGCGCCAGCAGCTTGGGTGGGTGGCGGATTTCACCCCTCCACTTT.